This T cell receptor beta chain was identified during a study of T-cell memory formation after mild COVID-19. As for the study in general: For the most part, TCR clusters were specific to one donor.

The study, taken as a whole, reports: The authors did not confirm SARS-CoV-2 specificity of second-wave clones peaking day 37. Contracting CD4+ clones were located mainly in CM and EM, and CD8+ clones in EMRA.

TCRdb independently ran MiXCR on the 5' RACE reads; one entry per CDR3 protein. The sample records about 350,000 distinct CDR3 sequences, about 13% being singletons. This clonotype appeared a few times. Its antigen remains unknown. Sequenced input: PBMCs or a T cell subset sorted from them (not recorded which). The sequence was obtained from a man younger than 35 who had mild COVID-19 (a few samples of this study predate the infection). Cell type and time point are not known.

CDR3 coding DNA: TGTGCCAGCAGCATCCAACTAGCGGGAATTAGCACAGATACGCAGTATTTT. This gives the protein CASSIQLAGISTDTQYF. The V and J genes are TRBV13 and TRBJ2-3; 10 bases map to TRBD2. The V segment lost 5 bases and the J segment 0 bases; nucleotides outside the gene matches: 8. Germline V gene data show CDR1 as PRHDT and CDR2 as FYEKMQ (reference sequence). The CDR3 has 17 residues. Combining the CDR3 with reference TRBV13 and TRBJ2-3 gives the whole variable domain AAGVIQSPRHLIKEKRETATLKCYPIPRHDTVYWYQQGPGQDPQFLISFYEKMQSDKGSIPDRFSAQQFSDYHSELNMSSLELGDSALYFCASSIQLAGISTDTQYFGPGTRLTVL.